One and the same sample provided the 30 T cell receptor beta chains below, sequenced in a study of glioma-infiltrating T cells (dated by TCRdb to the mid-2010s). The run used an Illumina MiSeq. TCR alpha and beta CDR3 regions were amplified with the iRepertoire nested amplicon-rescue multiplex PCR (arm-PCR) platform from RNA. TCRdb handled the public reads itself, with Q25 trimming in fastp and clone calling in MiXCR, and kept productive beta chains. Every entry covers one CDR3 protein and lists the most common genes and DNA from its rows. In all, the sample holds about 89,000 distinct CDR3 sequences, and 23% of those were seen once. Clones ranked in the top ten supply 5.5% to 7.5% of the sample. The sequenced sample consisted of glioma tissue, nonneoplastic brain tissue, or PBMCs (not recorded which). All receptors come from a human donor with low-grade glioma or glioblastoma, undergoing nonglioma brain surgery, or in good health (not recorded which).

The genes are TRBV11-2 and TRBJ2-3; D possibly corresponds to TRBD2 (5 bases). The length of the CDR3 is 13 residues. Germline CDR1 SGHAT, CDR2 FQNNGV. The V end lost 4 bases, the J end lost 5 bases, and 10 bases lay between the germline ends. The CDR3 region is CASSSTTRDTQYF. The CDR3 DNA follows: TGTGCCAGCAGCTCGACTACACGAGATACGCAGTATTTT.

This clonotype was observed a handful of times. The rearrangement links TRBV29-1 to TRBJ1-2, with D possibly TRBD1 on 5 matching bases. The V and J ends lost 7 bases and 4 bases respectively, with 16 bases between them. The germline V gene encodes CDR1 SQVTM and CDR2 ANQGSEA. The CDR3 length is 13 residues. The CDR3 DNA is TGCAGCGCCACCGAGGGGAATTTCTATGGCTACACCTTC. Translated, it gives CSATEGNFYGYTF.

This clonotype occurred many times. V and J are TRBV25-1 and TRBJ2-1; D is unresolved. The CDR3 runs 12 residues. Trimming took 1 base from V and 8 from J, leaving 6 bases between them. CDR1 and CDR2 from the germline V gene are MGHDK and SYGVNS. CDR3 DNA: TGTGCCAGCAGTGAATTCACCCATGAGCAGTTCTTC. As protein: CASSEFTHEQFF.

This clonotype was counted ten times or more. The chain couples TRBV6-1 to TRBJ1-3, with 7 nucleotides matching TRBD1. Per germline, CDR1 MNHNS and CDR2 SASEGT. This CDR3 spans 15 amino acids. Trimming cost V 7 bases and J 2 bases; bases outside gene matches: 8. The CDR3 reads CASKADRDPGNTIYF. The CDR3 nucleotides read TGTGCCAGCAAAGCCGACAGGGATCCTGGAAACACCATATATTTT.

Regarding this clonotype: One junction end does not reproduce the germline sequence, and a read error may be involved. The chain uses TRBV7-9 and TRBJ2-1, with 13 bases that match TRBD2. CDR1 and CDR2 from the germline V gene are SEHNR and FQNEAQ (reference sequence). The length of the CDR3 is 15 residues. The CDR3 spells CAISLGTSGIDEQLF. In DNA, the CDR3 is TGTGCCATCAGCTTAGGGACTAGCGGGATCGATGAGCAGCTCTTC.

Of note for this clonotype: At one of its ends the junction is not consistent with the germline gene, which may arise from a read error. This rearrangement joins TRBV20-1 to TRBJ2-3, with a weak D call TRBD2 (5 bases). This CDR3 has 11 residues. CDR1 and CDR2 from the germline V gene are DFQATT and SNEGSKA (reference sequence). The CDR3 DNA reads TGCCGTGCCGGACTCGCGGCCACGCAGTATTTT. Residues: CRAGLAATQYF.

This clonotype has at least ten counts. The chain recombines TRBV9 with TRBJ1-1, with a weak D call TRBD1 (6 bases). Germline V lookup: CDR1 SGDLS, CDR2 YYNGEE. This CDR3 spans 15 amino acids. Trimming cost V 0 bases and J 2 bases, with 11 bases left between them. This CDR3 reads CASSVVWGGNTEAFF. DNA for the CDR3: TGTGCCAGCAGCGTAGTCTGGGGGGGCAACACTGAAGCTTTCTTT.

V gene TRBV12-3 or TRBV12-4 combines with J gene TRBJ1-4, with TRBD1 matching over 8 bases. Trimming at V came to 6 bases and at J to 8 bases, leaving 8 bases not matched to a gene. This CDR3 is built from 14 residues. CDR3 DNA: TGTGCCAGCAGGAACAGGGACAGGAAGGAAAAACTGTTTTTT. Its translation is CASRNRDRKEKLFF.

This clonotype was counted between two and nine times. CDR3 region: CSVEWGASYNEQFF. CDR3 nucleotide sequence: TGCAGCGTTGAATGGGGGGCGTCCTACAATGAGCAGTTCTTC. The chain links TRBV29-1 to TRBJ2-1; D could derive from TRBD1 or TRBD2 (6 bases each). CDR3 length: 14 residues. Germline V CDR1 and CDR2: SQVTM, ANQGSEA. V was pared by 2 bases and J by 1 base, with 9 bases between.

The rearrangement joins TRBV11-2 to TRBJ2-3, with TRBD2 matching over 12 bases. After removal of 3 bases from V and 2 bases from J, the junction contained 3 bases not matched to a gene. Per germline, CDR1 SGHAT and CDR2 FQNNGV. The CDR3 runs 16 residues. CDR3 sequence: CASSFRTSGNTDTQYF. The CDR3 nucleotides read TGTGCCAGCAGCTTCCGGACTAGCGGGAACACAGATACGCAGTATTTT.

The chain recombines TRBV2 with TRBJ2-3; TRBD2 matches at 7 bases. This CDR3 region has 17 residues. With 0 bases clipped from V and 4 bases from J, the junction kept 10 bases outside the gene matches. CDR1 and CDR2 (germline): SNHLY, FYNNEI. This chain's CDR3 is CASSEALRAGVADTQYF. In DNA form, the CDR3 reads TGTGCCAGCAGTGAAGCGCTGCGTGCGGGAGTCGCAGATACGCAGTATTTT. Full variable domain (rest looked up from reference TRBV2 and TRBJ2-3): EPEVTQTPSHQVTQMGQEVILRCVPISNHLYFYWYRQILGQKVEFLVSFYNNEISEKSEIFDDQFSVERPDGSNFTLKIRSTKLEDSAMYFCASSEALRAGVADTQYFGPGTRLTVL.

The chain couples TRBV19 to TRBJ2-7; 13 bases are shared with TRBD2. V was clipped by 5 bases and J by 7 bases; unmatched bases: 11. The CDR3 is 16 amino acids. Germline lookup yields CDR1 LNHDA and CDR2 SQIVND (reference sequence). The CDR3 region has the DNA TGTGCCAGTAGTTATCGGACTAGCGGGAGATCGAAGGAGCAGTACTTC. Its translation: CASSYRTSGRSKEQYF.

The CDR3 reads CSARDYDSSYNEQFF. The CDR3 coding sequence is TGCAGTGCTAGGGATTACGACAGCTCCTACAATGAGCAGTTCTTC. The chain has TRBV20-1 and TRBJ2-1, with TRBD1 as a possible D gene (5 bases). V was clipped by 3 bases and J by 0 bases, with 12 bases between them. CDR1 is DFQATT, CDR2 SNEGSKA, per germline (reference sequence). This CDR3 has 15 residues.

In this sample, this clonotype turned up many times. V usage is TRBV7-6 and J usage is TRBJ2-4; D is uncertain. CDR3 length equals 13 residues. V lost 2 bases and J 7 bases, leaving 9 bases between the germline ends. Germline V lookup: CDR1 SGHVS, CDR2 FNYEAQ. Written as DNA, the CDR3 is TGTGCCAGCAGCTTACCGCCCTCTAACATTCAGTACTTC. This gives the protein CASSLPPSNIQYF.

Concerning this clonotype itself: This clone may be a read error of a much larger clone one base away. This chain links TRBV7-9 with TRBJ2-5; possible D gene TRBD2, 6 bases. Germline CDR1 and CDR2: SEHNR and FQNEAQ (reference sequence). There are 14 residues in the CDR3. The CDR3 DNA sequence: TGTGCCAGCAGCTTAGTAGGCGGGGAAGAGGCCCAGTACTTC. Its translation is CASSLVGGEEAQYF.

This chain joins TRBV10-2 and TRBJ2-7, with 7 bases fitting TRBD1. The CDR3 is 15 amino acids. With V trimmed by 7 bases and J by 1 base, 10 bases remained unmatched. Germline values: CDR1 WSHSY, CDR2 SAAADI. CDR3 sequence reads: CASNRGRFQSYEQYF. The CDR3 bases are TGCGCCAGCAACAGGGGCCGGTTTCAGTCCTACGAGCAGTACTTC.

V gene TRBV20-1 combines with J gene TRBJ2-7; the match to TRBD2 covers 12 bases. Trimming cost V 7 bases and J 2 bases; bases outside gene matches: 6. Germline CDR1 DFQATT, CDR2 SNEGSKA (reference sequence). The CDR3 totals 14 residues. The DNA of the CDR3 is TGCAGTGGGACGACTAGCGGGGGACCCTACGAGCAGTACTTC. Encoded protein: CSGTTSGGPYEQYF.

A remark on this clonotype: One junction end disagrees with the germline gene, perhaps due to a read error. The rearrangement joins TRBV6-2 or TRBV6-3 to TRBJ2-7; possibly TRBD1 for D (6 bases). Germline V gene lookup returns CDR1 MNHEY and CDR2 SVGEGT. The CDR3 totals 16 residues. The CDR3 loop is CANSYTGQHYSYEQYF. The CDR3, as DNA: TGTGCCAACAGTTATACGGGACAACACTACTCCTACGAGCAGTACTTC.

This clonotype appeared many times. The rearrangement links TRBV28 to TRBJ2-3, with 13 nucleotides matching TRBD2. J gave up 6 bases and V 6 bases, and 6 bases lay outside the gene matches. Germline V gene lookup returns CDR1 MDHEN and CDR2 SYDVKM. The CDR3 is 15 residues long. CDR3 protein: CASRRTSGRGDTQYF. The CDR3 nucleotides are TGTGCCAGCAGACGGACTAGCGGGAGAGGGGATACGCAGTATTTT.

The chain is built from TRBV18 and TRBJ2-3, with D perhaps matching TRBD2 (5 bases). V dropped 5 bases and J dropped 5 bases, with 20 bases sitting between them. The CDR3 totals 16 residues. Germline V gene data show CDR1 as KGHSH and CDR2 as LQKENI. DNA of the CDR3: TGTGCCAGCTCATCCTTACTAACCAGCGGTGGAGATACGCAGTATTTT. Residues: CASSSLLTSGGDTQYF.

Many counts were recorded for this clonotype. This chain joins TRBV18 and TRBJ2-5; D is perhaps TRBD1 (5 bases). The CDR3 has 13 amino acids. V lost 1 base to trimming and J lost 4 bases, with 7 bases between them. Germline CDR1 reads KGHSH; CDR2 reads LQKENI. The CDR3 DNA reads TGTGCCAGCTCACCACAGGGGCGAGAGACCCAGTACTTC. It is translated as CASSPQGRETQYF.

This clonotype was seen ten or more times. The chain combines TRBV7-9 with TRBJ1-1, with D tentatively TRBD1 (5 bases). Per germline, CDR1 SEHNR and CDR2 FQNEAQ (reference sequence). This CDR3 is 13 amino acids long. The germline V and J ends were trimmed by 3 bases and 7 bases, with 12 bases remaining between them. Written as DNA, the CDR3 is TGTGCCAGCAGCTTCCCTTCGGGGGTTGAAGCTTTCTTT. It translates to CASSFPSGVEAFF.

The sample holds many counts of this clonotype. This chain connects TRBV7-8 to TRBJ1-3, with D uncertain. Deletions cut 6 bases from V and 0 bases from J, with 9 bases between. Germline values: CDR1 SGHVS, CDR2 FQNEAQ. CDR3 length: 14 amino acids. DNA for the CDR3: TGTGCCAGCAGTCGGGAGAGCTCTGGAAACACCATATATTTT. Protein sequence: CASSRESSGNTIYF.

Of note for this clonotype: One end of the junction does not line up with germline, which may come from a read error. V and J are TRBV7-2 and TRBJ2-7, with D perhaps assigned TRBD1 or TRBD2 (5 bases each). CDR3 length: 14 amino acids. Germline CDR1 SGHTA, CDR2 FQGNSA. The CDR3 spells CASSLHGTVNEQYF. The CDR3 region has the DNA TGTGCCAGCAGCCTCCACGGGACGGTGAACGAGCAGTACTTT.

This clonotype was seen many times. The chain recombines TRBV6-2 or TRBV6-3 with TRBJ2-7; D uncertain. CDR3 length: 12 amino acids. Trimming shortened V by 4 bases and J by 4 bases, and 8 bases separated the two germline ends. Germline V CDR1 and CDR2: MNHEY, SVGEGT. The CDR3 protein is CASSSPTYEQYF. The CDR3 region has the DNA TGTGCCAGCAGTTCCCCAACTTACGAGCAGTACTTC.

In its sample, this clonotype was seen a few times. V is TRBV7-9 and J is TRBJ1-1; D uncertain. V was trimmed by 8 bases and J by 2 bases, leaving 12 bases between them. Germline loops: CDR1 SEHNR, CDR2 FQNEAQ (reference sequence). The CDR3 has 13 residues. The CDR3 DNA follows: TGTGCCAGCCGGTTTAGAGCAAACACTGAAGCTTTCTTT. This sequence encodes CASRFRANTEAFF. The complete variable domain, with remaining parts taken from reference TRBV7-9 and TRBJ1-1, reads DTGVSQNPRHKITKRGQNVTFRCDPISEHNRLYWYRQTLGQGPEFLTYFQNEAQLEKSRLLSDRFSAERPKGSFSTLEIQRTEQGDSAMYLCASRFRANTEAFFGQGTRLTVV.

The chain is built from TRBV7-9 and TRBJ2-7, with 11 bases lining up with TRBD2. The germline V gene encodes CDR1 SEHNR and CDR2 FQNEAQ (reference sequence). This CDR3 has 15 residues. Losses at the gene ends were 5 bases for V and 2 bases for J; bases not matched to a gene: 5. CDR3 nucleotide sequence: TGTGCCAGCAGCCGACGACTAGCGGGGACCTACGAGCAGTACTTC. This encodes CASSRRLAGTYEQYF.

This clonotype was observed many times. The chain uses TRBV19 and TRBJ1-2; a possible D gene is TRBD1 (6 bases). Germline CDR1 LNHDA, CDR2 SQIVND (reference sequence). V lost 5 bases and J lost 6, with 10 bases in between. The CDR3 totals 12 residues. This CDR3 reads CASSGTIDGYTF. The CDR3 DNA reads TGTGCCAGTAGTGGGACAATCGATGGCTACACCTTC. Full variable domain (rest looked up from reference TRBV19 and TRBJ1-2): DGGITQSPKYLFRKEGQNVTLSCEQNLNHDAMYWYRQDPGQGLRLIYYSQIVNDFQKGDIAEGYSVSREKKESFPLTVTSAQKNPTAFYLCASSGTIDGYTFGSGTRLTVV.

The CDR3 DNA follows: TGTGCCATCAGTGAGGCCACCGGGACGTCAAACACCATATATTTT. Encoded protein: CAISEATGTSNTIYF. The chain is built from TRBV10-3 and TRBJ1-3, with D maybe TRBD1 (5 bases). CDR1 ENHRY and CDR2 SYGVKD come from the germline V gene. The germline V and J ends were trimmed by 2 bases and 6 bases, with 14 bases remaining between them. The CDR3 spans 15 residues.

Concerning this clonotype itself: This clone may be a read error of a much larger clone one base away. The rearrangement links TRBV4-1 to TRBJ1-1, with a tentative D call TRBD1 (5 bases). This CDR3 has 16 residues. Trimming removed 0 bases from V and 3 bases from J, with 14 bases in between. The germline gives CDR1 MGHRA, CDR2 YSYEKL. The CDR3 DNA sequence: TGCGCCAGCAGCCAAGATCGGGGGAACATGGACACTGAAGCTTTCTTT. Amino acids: CASSQDRGNMDTEAFF.